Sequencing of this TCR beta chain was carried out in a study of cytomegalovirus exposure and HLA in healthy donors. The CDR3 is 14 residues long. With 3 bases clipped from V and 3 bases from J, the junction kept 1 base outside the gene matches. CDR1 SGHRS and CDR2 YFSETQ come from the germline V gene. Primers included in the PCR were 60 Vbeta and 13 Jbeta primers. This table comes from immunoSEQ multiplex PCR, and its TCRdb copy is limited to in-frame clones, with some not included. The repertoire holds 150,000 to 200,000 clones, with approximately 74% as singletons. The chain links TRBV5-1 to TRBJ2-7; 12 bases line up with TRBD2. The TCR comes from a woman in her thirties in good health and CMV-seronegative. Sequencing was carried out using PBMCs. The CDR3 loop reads CASSWTSGVYEQYF. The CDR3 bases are TGCGCCAGCAGCTGGACTAGCGGGGTCTACGAGCAGTACTTC.